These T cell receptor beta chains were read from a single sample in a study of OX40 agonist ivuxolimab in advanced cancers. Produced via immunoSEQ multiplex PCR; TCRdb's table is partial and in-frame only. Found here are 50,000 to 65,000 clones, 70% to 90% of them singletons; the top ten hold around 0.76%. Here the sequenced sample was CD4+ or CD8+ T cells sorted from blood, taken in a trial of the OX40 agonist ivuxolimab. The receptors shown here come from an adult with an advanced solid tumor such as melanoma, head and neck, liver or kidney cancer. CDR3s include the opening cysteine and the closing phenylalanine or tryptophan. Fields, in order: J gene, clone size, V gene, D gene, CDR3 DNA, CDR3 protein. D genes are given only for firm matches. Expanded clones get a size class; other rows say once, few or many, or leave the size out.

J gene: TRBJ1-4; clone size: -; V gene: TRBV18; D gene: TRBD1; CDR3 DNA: TGTGCCAGCTCACCACGGGACAGGAATGAAAAACTGTTTTTT; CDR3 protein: CASSPRDRNEKLFF
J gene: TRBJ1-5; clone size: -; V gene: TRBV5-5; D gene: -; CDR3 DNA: TGTGCCAGCAGCCCTACGGGGGCTAGCAATCAGCCCCAGCATTTT; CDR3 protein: CASSPTGASNQPQHF
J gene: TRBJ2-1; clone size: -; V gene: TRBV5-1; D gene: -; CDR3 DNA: TGCGCCAGCAGCAGGGGACGAGGGAGTATTTCGGATGAGCAGTTCTTC; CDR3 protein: CASSRGRGSISDEQFF
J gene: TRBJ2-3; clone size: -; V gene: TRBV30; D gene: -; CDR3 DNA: TGTGCCCGAGGGACCACAGATACGCAGTATTTT; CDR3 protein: CARGTTDTQYF
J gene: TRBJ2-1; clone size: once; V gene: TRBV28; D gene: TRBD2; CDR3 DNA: TGTGCCAGCAGTTTACTGGGAGGGGTTCGGAGGTTCGGTGAGCAGTTCTTC; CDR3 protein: CASSLLGGVRRFGEQFF
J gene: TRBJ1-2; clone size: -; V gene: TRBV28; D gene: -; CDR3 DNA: TGTGCCAGCACCATTCAAGGGGGTAACTATGGCTACACCTTC; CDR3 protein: CASTIQGGNYGYTF
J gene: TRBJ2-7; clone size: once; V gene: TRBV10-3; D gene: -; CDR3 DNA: TGTGCCATCAGTGAAGCCGGCTACGAGCAGTACTTC; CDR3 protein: CAISEAGYEQYF
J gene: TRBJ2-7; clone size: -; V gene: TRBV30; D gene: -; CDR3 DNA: TGTGCCTGGAGTGGGGGGTGGCTCGCCAGGGCCAAGGACGAGCAGTACTTC; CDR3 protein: CAWSGGWLARAKDEQYF
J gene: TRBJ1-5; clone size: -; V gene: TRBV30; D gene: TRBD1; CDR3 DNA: TGTGCCTGGAGTGATGGGACAGCGGGTCAGCCCCAGCATTTT; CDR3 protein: CAWSDGTAGQPQHF
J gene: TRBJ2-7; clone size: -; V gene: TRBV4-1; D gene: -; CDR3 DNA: TGCGCCAGCAGCCAAGATCCCCCTGGGGGTTTTTACGAGCAGTACTTC; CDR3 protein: CASSQDPPGGFYEQYF
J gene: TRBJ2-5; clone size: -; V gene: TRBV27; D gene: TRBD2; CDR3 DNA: TGTGCCAGCAGTTTACAACCCTCCGCTAGCGGGGGATCTAGGGAGACCCAGTACTTC; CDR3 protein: CASSLQPSASGGSRETQYF
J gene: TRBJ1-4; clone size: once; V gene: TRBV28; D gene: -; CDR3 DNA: TGTGCCAGCAGGGAGGGCGTTGAAAAACTGTTTTTT; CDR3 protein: CASREGVEKLFF
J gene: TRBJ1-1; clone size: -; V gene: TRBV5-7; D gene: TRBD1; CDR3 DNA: TGTGCCAGCAGCTTAAGACAGGGGAGGACTGAAGCTTTCTTT; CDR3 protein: CASSLRQGRTEAFF
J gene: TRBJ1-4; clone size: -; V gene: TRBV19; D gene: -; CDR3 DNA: TGTGCCAGTAGTATGGAGGCCGCAACTAATGAAAAACTGTTTTTT; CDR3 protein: CASSMEAATNEKLFF
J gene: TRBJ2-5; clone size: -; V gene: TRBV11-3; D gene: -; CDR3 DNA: TGTGCCAGCAGCTCTAGTGTCACCGGGACAGAGACCCAGTACTTC; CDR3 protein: CASSSSVTGTETQYF
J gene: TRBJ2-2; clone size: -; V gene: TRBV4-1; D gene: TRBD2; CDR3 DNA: TGCGCCAGCAGCCAAGATCGTGGGCTAGCGGCGATTCGGAACACCGGGGAGCTGTTTTTT; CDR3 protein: CASSQDRGLAAIRNTGELFF
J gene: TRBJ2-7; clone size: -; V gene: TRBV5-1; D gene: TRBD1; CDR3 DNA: TGCGCCAGCAGCTGGGGACAGGGGGCTTCCTACGAGCAGTACTTC; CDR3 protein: CASSWGQGASYEQYF
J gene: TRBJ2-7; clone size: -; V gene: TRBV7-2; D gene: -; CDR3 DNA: TGTGCCAGCAGCGCGCACCCTGGGACCCTAGCCTACGAGCAGTACTTC; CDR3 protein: CASSAHPGTLAYEQYF
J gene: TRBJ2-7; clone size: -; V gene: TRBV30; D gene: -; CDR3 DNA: TGTGCCTTTGAGAGCGCTAGCTCCTACGAGCAGTACTTC; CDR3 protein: CAFESASSYEQYF
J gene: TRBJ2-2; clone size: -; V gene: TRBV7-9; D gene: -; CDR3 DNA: TGTGCCAGCCGTCTTAGGGGGACCACTTCTAACACCGGGGAGCTGTTTTTT; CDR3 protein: CASRLRGTTSNTGELFF
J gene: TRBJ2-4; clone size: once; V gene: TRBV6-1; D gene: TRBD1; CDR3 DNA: TGTGCCAGCAGCGAATTGGGGGACAGGGGAAGGAGGGCCAAAAACATTCAGTACTTC; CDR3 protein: CASSELGDRGRRAKNIQYF
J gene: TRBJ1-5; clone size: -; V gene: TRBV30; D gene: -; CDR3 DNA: TGTGCCCTGGCAGGGGATAGCAATCAGCCCCAGCATTTT; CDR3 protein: CALAGDSNQPQHF
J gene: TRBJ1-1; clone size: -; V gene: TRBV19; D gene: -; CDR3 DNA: TGTGCCAGTAGTATTCAGGGAAGGGGCACTGAAGCTTTCTTT; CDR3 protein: CASSIQGRGTEAFF
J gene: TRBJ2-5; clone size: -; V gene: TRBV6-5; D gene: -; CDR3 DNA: TGTGCCAGCAGTTACTCCGGACACCCGGAGGAGACCCAGTACTTC; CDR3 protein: CASSYSGHPEETQYF
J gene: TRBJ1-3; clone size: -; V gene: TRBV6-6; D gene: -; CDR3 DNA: TGTGCCAGCAGCCTTTCTTCCTCCTCTGGAAACACCATATATTTT; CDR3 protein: CASSLSSSSGNTIYF
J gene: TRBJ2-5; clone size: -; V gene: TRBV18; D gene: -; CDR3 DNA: TGTGCCAGCTCACCGAGCAGGGAGCGGGAGACCCAGTACTTC; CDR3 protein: CASSPSRERETQYF
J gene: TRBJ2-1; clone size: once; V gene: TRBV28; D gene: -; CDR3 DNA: TGTGCCAGCAGCCTACAGAGGGCTGAGCAGTTCTTC; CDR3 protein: CASSLQRAEQFF
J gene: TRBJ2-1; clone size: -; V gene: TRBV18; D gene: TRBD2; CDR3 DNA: TGTGCCAGCTCACCAGGATCCGGGACTAGCGGGAGGGGCAATGAGCAGTTCTTC; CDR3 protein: CASSPGSGTSGRGNEQFF
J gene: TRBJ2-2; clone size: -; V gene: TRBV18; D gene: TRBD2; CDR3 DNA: TGTGCCAGCTCACCAAAGCGGGAGTTCTTCGGGGAGCTGTTTTTT; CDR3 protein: CASSPKREFFGELFF
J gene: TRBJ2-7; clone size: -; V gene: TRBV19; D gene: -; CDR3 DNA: TGTGCCAGTAGAGATTTTGATGGGAGTTCCTACGAGCAGTACTTC; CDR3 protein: CASRDFDGSSYEQYF
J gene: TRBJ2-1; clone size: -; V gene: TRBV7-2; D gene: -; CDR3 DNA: TGTGCCAGCAGCTTAGACCCTCAAGCTTACAATGAGCAGTTCTTC; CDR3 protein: CASSLDPQAYNEQFF
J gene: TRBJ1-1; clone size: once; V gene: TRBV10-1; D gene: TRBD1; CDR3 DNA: TGCGCCAGCAGGGACAGGTGGGATACTGAAGCTTTCTTT; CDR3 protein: CASRDRWDTEAFF
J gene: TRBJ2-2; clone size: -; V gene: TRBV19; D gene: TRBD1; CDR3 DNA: TGTGCCAGTAGGGGACAGGGTTACACCGGGGAGCTGTTTTTT; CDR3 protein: CASRGQGYTGELFF
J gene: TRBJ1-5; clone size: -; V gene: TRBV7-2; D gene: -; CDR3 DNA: TGTGCCAGCAGCTTAGTCCAGAATCAGCCCCAGCATTTT; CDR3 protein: CASSLVQNQPQHF
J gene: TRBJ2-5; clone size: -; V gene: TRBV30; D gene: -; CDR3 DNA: TGTGCCTGCCGAAGCCGTGGGGCAGGAGAGACCCAGTACTTC; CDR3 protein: CACRSRGAGETQYF
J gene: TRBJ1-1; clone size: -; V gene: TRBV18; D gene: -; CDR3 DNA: TGTGCCAGCTCACCGCAGACAGAGAAGCGTGAAGCTTTCTTT; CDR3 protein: CASSPQTEKREAFF
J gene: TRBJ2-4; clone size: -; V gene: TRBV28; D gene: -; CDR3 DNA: TGTGCCAGCAGTCCCCTTGGGCCGGGCAAAAACATTCAGTACTTC; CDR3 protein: CASSPLGPGKNIQYF
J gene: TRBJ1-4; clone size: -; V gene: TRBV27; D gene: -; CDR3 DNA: TGTGCCAGCAGTTTATCCCCCAGGGCCCAGGAAAAACTGTTTTTT; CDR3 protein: CASSLSPRAQEKLFF
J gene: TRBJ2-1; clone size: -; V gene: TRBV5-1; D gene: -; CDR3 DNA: TGCGCCAGCAGCTTGTCGGTATTAGCTGGTAATGAGCAGTTCTTC; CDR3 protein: CASSLSVLAGNEQFF
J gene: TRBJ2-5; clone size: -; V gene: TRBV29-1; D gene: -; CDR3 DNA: TGCAGCGCCACAGTAGGTAGCGGTCCTCAAGAGACCCAGTACTTC; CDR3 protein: CSATVGSGPQETQYF
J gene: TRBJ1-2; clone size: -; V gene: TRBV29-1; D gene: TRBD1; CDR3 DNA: TGCAGCGTTGGTTTCGGACAGGAGAAAAACTATGGCTACACCTTC; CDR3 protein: CSVGFGQEKNYGYTF
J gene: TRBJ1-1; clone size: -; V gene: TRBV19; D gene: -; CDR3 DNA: TGTGCCAGTAGTCCCCGGGGGGGTCGGTTGAACACTGAAGCTTTCTTT; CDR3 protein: CASSPRGGRLNTEAFF
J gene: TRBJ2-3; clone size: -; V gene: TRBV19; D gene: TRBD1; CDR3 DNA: TGTGCCAGTAGAATGGGGGACAGCGCTAAGAATACGCAGTATTTT; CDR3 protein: CASRMGDSAKNTQYF